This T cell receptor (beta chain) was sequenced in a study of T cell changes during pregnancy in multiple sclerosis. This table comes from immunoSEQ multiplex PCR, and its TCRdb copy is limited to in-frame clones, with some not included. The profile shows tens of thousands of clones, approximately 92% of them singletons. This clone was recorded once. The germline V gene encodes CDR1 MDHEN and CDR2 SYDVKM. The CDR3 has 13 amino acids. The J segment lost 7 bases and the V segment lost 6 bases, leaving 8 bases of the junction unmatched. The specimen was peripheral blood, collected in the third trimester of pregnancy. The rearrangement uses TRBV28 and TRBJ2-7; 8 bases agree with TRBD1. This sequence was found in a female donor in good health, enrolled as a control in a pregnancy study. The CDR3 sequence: CASSRGQGQEQYF. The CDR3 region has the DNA TGTGCCAGCAGCCGCGGACAGGGACAAGAGCAGTACTTC. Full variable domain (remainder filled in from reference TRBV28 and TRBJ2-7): DVKVTQSSRYLVKRTGEKVFLECVQDMDHENMFWYRQDPGLGLRLIYFSYDVKMKEKGDIPEGYSVSREKKERFSLILESASTNQTSMYLCASSRGQGQEQYFGPGTRLTVT.